The 2 T cell receptor beta chains below all came from one sample that was sequenced in a study of CD8+CD57+ T cells in acquired aplastic anemia. Genomic DNA served as template for TCR beta VDJ and CDR3 profiling. TCRdb redid the calling of the reads with MiXCR, one entry per CDR3 protein. The repertoire has about 200,000 distinct CDR3 sequences, 50% to 70% of them found once; the top ten carry under 60%. An expansion of CD8+CD57+ cells by flow cytometry had been shown in patients chosen for sequencing. Sequencing was done on a sample of sorted CD4+, CD8+, or CD8+CD57+ T cells (not recorded which) from PBMCs. The receptors here all came from a human donor with aplastic anemia.

CDR3 sequence reads: CASSVGAAGELFF. Here the CDR3 DNA reads TGTGCCAGTAGTGTAGGTGCGGCCGGGGAGCTGTTTTTT. This chain connects TRBV19 to TRBJ2-2; D not resolved. V was pared by 5 bases and J by 6 bases, with 10 bases between. From germline, CDR1 is LNHDA and CDR2 SQIVND (reference sequence). This CDR3 spans 13 amino acids. Full variable domain (missing parts from reference TRBV19 and TRBJ2-2): DGGITQSPKYLFRKEGQNVTLSCEQNLNHDAMYWYRQDPGQGLRLIYYSQIVNDFQKGDIAEGYSVSREKKESFPLTVTSAQKNPTAFYLCASSVGAAGELFFGEGSRLTVL.

V usage is TRBV20-1 and J usage is TRBJ1-2; 7 bases are a match to TRBD1. The germline CDR1 and CDR2 sequences are DFQATT and SNEGSKA (reference sequence). With 4 bases clipped from V and 0 bases from J, the junction kept 5 bases outside the gene matches. The CDR3 consists of 14 residues. The CDR3 reads CSATGQDPNYGYTF. CDR3 nucleotide sequence: TGCAGTGCTACCGGACAGGATCCTAACTATGGCTACACCTTC.